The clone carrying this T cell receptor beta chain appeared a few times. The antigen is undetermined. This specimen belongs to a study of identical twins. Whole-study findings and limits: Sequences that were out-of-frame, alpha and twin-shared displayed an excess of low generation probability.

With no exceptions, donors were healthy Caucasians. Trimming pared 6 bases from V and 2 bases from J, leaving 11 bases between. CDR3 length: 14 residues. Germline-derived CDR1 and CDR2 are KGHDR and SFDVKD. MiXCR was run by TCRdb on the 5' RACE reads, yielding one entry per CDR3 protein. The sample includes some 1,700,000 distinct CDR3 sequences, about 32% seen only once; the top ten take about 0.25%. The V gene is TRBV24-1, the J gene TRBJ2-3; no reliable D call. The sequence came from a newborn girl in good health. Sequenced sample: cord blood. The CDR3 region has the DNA TGTGCCACCAGTAAACCCCCGCCCACAGATACGCAGTATTTT. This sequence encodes CATSKPPPTDTQYF.